This record concerns one T cell receptor (beta chain) sequence. Trimming shortened V by 5 bases and J by 0 bases, and 25 bases separated the two germline ends. The CDR3 length is 19 residues. The germline V gene has CDR1 MDHEN and CDR2 SYDVKM. Clones were read by immunoSEQ multiplex PCR, and TCRdb kept only the in-frame ones, dropping some. The data show some 110,000 clones, approximately 80% seen once. This entry comes from a study of blood T cell repertoires in COVID-19. Study-wide context: Some COVID-19 samples were acute and others convalescent; all came from the United States, Italy and Spain. In each case, the material was cDNA or gDNA derived from T cells, B-cell-depleted T cells, or PBMCs.

J is TRBJ1-1 and V is TRBV28, with D uncertain. The sequencing sample was made of peripheral blood. The clonotype comes from a man aged 45 to 65 with acute or convalescent COVID-19. The CDR3 loop is CASSPFRFLSTPMNTEAFF. DNA of the CDR3: TGTGCCAGCAGTCCCTTCCGCTTTCTTTCTACCCCGATGAACACTGAAGCTTTCTTT.